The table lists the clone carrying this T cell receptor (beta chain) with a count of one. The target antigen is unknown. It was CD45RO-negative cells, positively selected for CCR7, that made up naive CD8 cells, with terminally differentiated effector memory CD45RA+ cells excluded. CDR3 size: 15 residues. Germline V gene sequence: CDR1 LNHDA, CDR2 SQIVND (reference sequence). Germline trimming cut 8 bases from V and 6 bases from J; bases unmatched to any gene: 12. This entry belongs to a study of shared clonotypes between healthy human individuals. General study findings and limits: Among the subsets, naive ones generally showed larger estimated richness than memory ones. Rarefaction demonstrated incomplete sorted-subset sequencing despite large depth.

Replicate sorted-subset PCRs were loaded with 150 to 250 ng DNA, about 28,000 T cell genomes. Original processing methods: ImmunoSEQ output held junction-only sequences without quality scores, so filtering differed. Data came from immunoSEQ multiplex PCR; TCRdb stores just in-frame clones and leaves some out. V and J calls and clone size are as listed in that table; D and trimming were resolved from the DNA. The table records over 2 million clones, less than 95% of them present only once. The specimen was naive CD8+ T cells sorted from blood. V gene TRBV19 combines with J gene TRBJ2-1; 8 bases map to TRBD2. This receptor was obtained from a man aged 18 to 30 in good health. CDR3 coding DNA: TGTGCCAGTGGACTTTATGGACTAGCCTCCAATGAGCAGTTCTTC. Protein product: CASGLYGLASNEQFF.